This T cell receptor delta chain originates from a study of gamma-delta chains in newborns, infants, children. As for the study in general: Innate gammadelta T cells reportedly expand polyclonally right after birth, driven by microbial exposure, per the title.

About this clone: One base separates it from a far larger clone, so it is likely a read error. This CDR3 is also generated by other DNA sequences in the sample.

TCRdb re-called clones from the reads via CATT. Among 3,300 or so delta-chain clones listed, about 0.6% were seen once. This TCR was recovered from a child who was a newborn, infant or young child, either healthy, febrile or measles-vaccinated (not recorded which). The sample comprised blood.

CDR3 region: CACGTGGYASWDTRQMFF. CDR3 DNA: TGTGCCTGTGGCACTGGGGGATACGCCTCCTGGGACACCCGACAGATGTTTTTC. The V gene is TRDV2, the J gene TRDJ3; 13 bases fit TRDD3. The germline gives CDR1 GEAIGNYY, CDR2 EKD. Germline trimming cut 5 bases from V and 0 bases from J; bases unmatched to any gene: 3. The CDR3 extends over 18 amino acids.